The 9 T cell receptor beta chains below all came from one sample that was sequenced in a study of regulatory T cells in long-lasting Graves disease (dated by TCRdb to the early 2020s). Library prep was done by multiplex PCR. TCRdb lists the instrument as Illumina HiSeq 4000. To build TCR beta libraries, CDR3 regions were amplified by Arm-PCR using iRepertoire HTBI primers. TCRdb handled the public reads itself, with Q25 trimming in fastp and clone calling in MiXCR, and kept productive beta chains. Duplicate CDR3 protein sequences are folded into a single record with the most common DNA and genes. The sample has fewer than 650,000 distinct CDR3 sequences on record, roughly 16% of them singletons. Clones ranked in the top ten supply roughly 18% of the sample. This specimen's time point label, per the study, means: newly diagnosed GD, antithyroid drugs for less than 3 months. For both TCR sequencing and RNA sequencing, RNA was extracted from PBMCs in TRIzol.

These same records also appear under a second study, on T cells in Graves' hyperthyroidism and ophthalmopathy.

The sequenced sample was peripheral blood mononuclear cells (PBMCs), obtained at new diagnosis, from a patient treated with antithyroid drugs. Receptors originate from a woman in her twenties or thirties with Graves disease. Donor details come from another sample of the same person, matched by shared clones.

This clonotype has only a few counts. The chain employs TRBV10-1 and TRBJ2-7, with 8 nucleotides matching TRBD1. Germline CDR1 reads WNHNN; CDR2 reads SYGVQD (reference sequence). Trimming removed 2 bases from V and 2 bases from J; junction bases left unmatched: 5. The CDR3 is 15 residues long. The CDR3 DNA follows: TGCGCCAGCAGTGAGGGTGGGACAGGAGCCTACGAGCAGTACTTC. Its translation: CASSEGGTGAYEQYF.

This clonotype was counted many times. CDR3: CASSLGIANEKLFF. The DNA of the CDR3 is TGTGCCAGCAGTTTGGGGATAGCTAATGAAAAACTGTTTTTT. The chain combines TRBV6-5 with TRBJ1-4; no reliable D call. With 4 bases removed from V and 3 bases from J, the gap between germline ends came to 9 bases. The CDR3 is made up of 14 amino acids. Germline lookup yields CDR1 MNHEY and CDR2 SVGAGI.

About this clonotype itself: A read error is likely here: a far larger clone is one base away. The gene calls are TRBV6-2 or TRBV6-3 and TRBJ1-1; D unclear. This CDR3 is 14 amino acids long. V lost 5 bases and J lost 5, with 15 bases in between. The germline V gene has CDR1 MNHEY and CDR2 SVGEGT. The DNA for the CDR3 is TGTGCCAGCAGTACCTGGGAAAGCGGGACTGAAGCTTTCTTT. This translates into CASSTWESGTEAFF.

In this sample, this clonotype turned up many times. V and J are TRBV3-1 and TRBJ1-1; a weak D match, TRBD1 (5 bases). CDR3 length: 13 residues. The germline V gene has CDR1 LGHDT and CDR2 YNNKEL (reference sequence). V lost 2 bases to trimming and J lost 5 bases, with 9 bases between them. The CDR3 spells CASSQRGLTEAFF. Here the CDR3 DNA reads TGTGCCAGCAGCCAAAGGGGATTGACTGAAGCTTTCTTT.

V gene TRBV20-1 combines with J gene TRBJ2-4; D remains ambiguous. This CDR3 contains 18 residues. The germline gives CDR1 DFQATT, CDR2 SNEGSKA (reference sequence). V shed 3 bases and J shed 0 bases, with 21 bases lying between them. The CDR3 DNA reads as TGCAGTGCTAGTAGAGGCCACCTCCGTGAGATAGCCAAAAACATTCAGTACTTC. This gives the protein CSASRGHLREIAKNIQYF.

This clonotype was detected a few times. The V and J genes are TRBV6-5 and TRBJ1-5; D not certain. The germline V gene encodes CDR1 MNHEY and CDR2 SVGAGI. V shed 0 bases and J shed 4 bases, with 4 bases lying between them. The CDR3 spans 13 residues. CDR3 nucleotides: TGTGCCAGCAGTTACTCCCCAAATCAGCCCCAGCATTTT. This sequence encodes CASSYSPNQPQHF.

The rearrangement joins TRBV20-1 to TRBJ2-1; D is perhaps TRBD1 (5 bases). In germline, CDR1 is DFQATT, CDR2 SNEGSKA (reference sequence). Trimming shortened V by 1 base and J by 7 bases, and 14 bases separated the two germline ends. CDR3 length equals 14 residues. The CDR3 is CSARGTGWKNEQFF. In DNA, the CDR3 is TGCAGTGCTAGAGGTACAGGCTGGAAGAATGAGCAGTTCTTC.

The V gene is TRBV6-1, the J gene TRBJ2-7; 10 nucleotides line up with TRBD1. The CDR3 consists of 15 residues. The V gene's germline CDR1 is MNHNS and CDR2 SASEGT. V shed 6 bases, J shed 0 bases, and the junction held 5 bases outside the gene matches. The CDR3 is CASSLRTGGSYEQYF. CDR3 DNA: TGTGCCAGCAGCTTAAGGACAGGGGGCTCCTACGAGCAGTACTTC.

This clonotype was observed at least ten times. The chain combines TRBV29-1 with TRBJ1-1, with D perhaps TRBD1 (6 bases). Germline values: CDR1 SQVTM, CDR2 ANQGSEA. The CDR3 runs 12 residues. Trimming cost V 4 bases and J 8 bases, with 14 bases left between them. In DNA form, the CDR3 reads TGCAGCGTTGTGTCTCCCGGACAGGAAGCTTTCTTT. Encoded protein: CSVVSPGQEAFF. Full variable domain (rest looked up from reference TRBV29-1 and TRBJ1-1): SAVISQKPSRDICQRGTSLTIQCQVDSQVTMMFWYRQQPGQSLTLIATANQGSEATYESGFVIDKFPISRPNLTFSTLTVSNMSPEDSSIYLCSVVSPGQEAFFGQGTRLTVV.